This record concerns one T cell receptor (beta chain) sequence. Its antigen is currently unknown. Germline V gene data show CDR1 as LNHNV and CDR2 as YYDKDF (reference sequence). This CDR3 has 15 amino acids. Trimming at V came to 3 bases and at J to 6 bases, leaving 8 bases not matched to a gene. The data were obtained in a study of OX40 agonist ivuxolimab in advanced cancers. General study points: People who partly responded at 0.1-3.0 mg/kg had some of the least clonal expansion seen. At 0.1 to 3.0 mg/kg and by week 6, CD4+ and CD8+ T cells in the blood had expanded clonally.

Sequencing used immunoSEQ multiplex PCR; TCRdb keeps in-frame clones, though not all of them. The table has fewer than 65,000 clones, around 87% seen once. The sequence derives from an adult with an advanced solid tumor such as melanoma, head and neck, liver or kidney cancer. The sequenced sample was CD4+ or CD8+ T cells sorted from blood, obtained in a trial of the OX40 agonist ivuxolimab. V usage is TRBV15 and J usage is TRBJ1-5; 7 nucleotides agree with TRBD1. The CDR3 DNA follows: TGTGCCACCAGCAGGGGACAGAGGGGGGTTCAGCCCCAGCATTTT. It yields the protein CATSRGQRGVQPQHF.